The sample holds many counts of the clone carrying this T cell receptor (beta chain). The antigen remains unidentified. TCRdb called clones again from the PCR reads with MiXCR. The table lists over 25,000 clones, under 14% of them singletons. This sample is part of a study of metastatic and nonmetastatic thyroid tumors. Points from the study as a whole: In both blood and tumor samples, TCR beta diversity was reported significantly higher for malignant than benign nodules.

No treatment had been given to any patient before thyroid surgery. The CDR3 spans 16 residues. Looked up from germline, CDR1 is DFQATT and CDR2 is SNEGSKA (reference sequence). Between the trimmed V and J ends, which lost 3 bases and 0 bases, there was a span of 15 bases. The receptor was derived from a female donor with papillary thyroid cancer or a benign thyroid nodule (not recorded which). Some clones in this sample may be carry-over from other donors' samples. Input material: blood. The V call is TRBV20-1, the J call TRBJ2-1; D is perhaps TRBD2 (5 bases). CDR3 DNA sequence: TGCAGTGCTAGTGATTTGGACTGGAGCTCCTACAATGAGCAGTTCTTC. It codes for CSASDLDWSSYNEQFF.